This entry concerns a single TCR beta chain. The antigen remains undetermined. The PCR had 60 Vbeta and 13 Jbeta primers. Measured with immunoSEQ multiplex PCR; TCRdb has only the in-frame clones, and not every one. The sample contains approximately 110,000 clones, roughly 79% of which appear only once. These data are taken from a study of cytomegalovirus exposure and HLA in healthy donors. Study-level findings and limits: The study carried out a later analysis of TCR beta sequences. It associated some 17,000 of them with specific HLA alleles at a false discovery rate of 0.05. In a later analysis, V- and J-gene trimming of beta chains associated with a DCLRE1C missense variant, replicated independently.

Germline CDR1 SNHLY, CDR2 FYNNEI. This CDR3 has 13 amino acids. V lost 7 bases and J lost 5, with 11 bases in between. The clonotype comes from a woman between 25 and 40 years old in good health and CMV-seronegative. Sequenced input: PBMCs. The chain combines TRBV2 with TRBJ2-2; possibly TRBD2 for D (5 bases). The CDR3 loop reads CASTDFPTGELFF. The CDR3 DNA follows: TGTGCCAGCACGGACTTCCCTACCGGGGAGCTGTTTTTT.